This T cell receptor (beta chain) was sequenced for a study of T cells in Graves' hyperthyroidism and ophthalmopathy. This clonotype appeared a few times. Its antigen is currently unknown. Points from the study as a whole: By a 13 V-J model, ophthalmopathy was set apart from stable hyperthyroidism.

Amplification targeted TCR beta CDR3 regions from RNA transcripts. With the HTBI primer set, the TCR CDR3 went through a first round of RT-PCR. TCRdb re-called the multiplex PCR reads with MiXCR, one entry per CDR3 protein. Of 350,000 or so distinct CDR3 sequences detected, about a sixth appear once; the ten largest clones hold around a third. Patients having uncontrolled infection, another autoimmune disease, pregnancy or lactation were not included. Diagnosing involved the use of clinical symptoms, serum thyroxine and TRAb, thyroid ultrasound and orbital computed tomography. First hyperthyroidism diagnosis is when the blood sample was obtained, before any ophthalmopathy symptoms. Trimming stripped 0 bases from V and 6 bases from J, with 6 bases between. CDR3 length: 13 residues. Germline V gene data show CDR1 as LGHDT and CDR2 as YNNKEL (reference sequence).

J is TRBJ1-5 and V is TRBV3-1; D gene uncertain. The origin of this receptor is a young woman with Graves' hyperthyroidism that later progressed to Graves' ophthalmopathy. The source material was blood. CDR3: CASSQDLGQPQHF. In DNA form, the CDR3 reads TGTGCCAGCAGCCAAGATTTAGGTCAGCCCCAGCATTTT.